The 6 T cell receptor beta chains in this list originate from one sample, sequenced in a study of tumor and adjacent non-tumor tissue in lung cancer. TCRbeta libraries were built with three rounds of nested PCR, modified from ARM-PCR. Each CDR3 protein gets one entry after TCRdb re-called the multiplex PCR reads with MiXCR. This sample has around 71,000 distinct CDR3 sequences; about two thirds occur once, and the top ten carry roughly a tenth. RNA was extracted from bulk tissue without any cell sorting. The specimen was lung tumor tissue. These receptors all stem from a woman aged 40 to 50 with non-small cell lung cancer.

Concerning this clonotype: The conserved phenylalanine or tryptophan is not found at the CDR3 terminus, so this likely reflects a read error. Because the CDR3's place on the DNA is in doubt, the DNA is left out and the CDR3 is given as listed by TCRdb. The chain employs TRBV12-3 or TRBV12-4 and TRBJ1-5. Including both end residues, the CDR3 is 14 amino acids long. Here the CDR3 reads CASSFLGLSQPEHY.

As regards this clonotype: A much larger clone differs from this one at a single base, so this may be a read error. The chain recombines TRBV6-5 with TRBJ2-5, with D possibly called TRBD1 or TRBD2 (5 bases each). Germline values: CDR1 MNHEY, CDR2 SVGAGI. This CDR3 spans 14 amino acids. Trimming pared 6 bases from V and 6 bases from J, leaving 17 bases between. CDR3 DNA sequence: TGTGCCAGCAGCAAACCGGGACGGGGCCAGACCCAGTACTTC. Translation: CASSKPGRGQTQYF.

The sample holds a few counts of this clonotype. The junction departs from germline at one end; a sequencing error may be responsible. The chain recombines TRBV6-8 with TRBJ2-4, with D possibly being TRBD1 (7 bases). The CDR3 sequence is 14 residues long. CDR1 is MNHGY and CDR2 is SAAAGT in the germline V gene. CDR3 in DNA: TGTACCAGCAGTACGGAGGGGGCCCAAAGCATTCAGTACTTT. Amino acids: CTSSTEGAQSIQYF.

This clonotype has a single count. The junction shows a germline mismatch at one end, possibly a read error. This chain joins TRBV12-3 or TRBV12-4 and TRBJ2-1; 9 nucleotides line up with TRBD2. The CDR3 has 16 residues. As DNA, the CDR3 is TGTGACAGCAGATTAGCCGGGACTAGCAGCTACAATGAGCAGTTCTTC. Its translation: CDSRLAGTSSYNEQFF.

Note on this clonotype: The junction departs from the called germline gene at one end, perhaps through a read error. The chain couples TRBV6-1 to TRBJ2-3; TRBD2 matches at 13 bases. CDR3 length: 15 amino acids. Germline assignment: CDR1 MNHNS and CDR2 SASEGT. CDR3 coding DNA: TGTGCCAGCAGTGAGACTAGCGGGGGGACAGATACGCAGTATTTC. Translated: CASSETSGGTDTQYF.

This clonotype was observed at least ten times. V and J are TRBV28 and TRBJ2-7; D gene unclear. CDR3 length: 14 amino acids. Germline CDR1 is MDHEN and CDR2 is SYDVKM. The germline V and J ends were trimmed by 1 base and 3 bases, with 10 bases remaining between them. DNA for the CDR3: TGTGCCAGCAGTTTATCGTCAGGCCTCTACGAGCAGTACTTC. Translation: CASSLSSGLYEQYF.